These 8 T cell receptor beta chains came from one sample sequenced in a study of cytomegalovirus exposure and HLA in healthy donors (dated by TCRdb to about 2017). The library was made by the immunoSEQ multiplex PCR assay. A mixture of 60 forward primers for TCR Vbeta segments and 13 reverse primers for TCR Jbeta segments was used in the multiplex PCR. Drawn from immuneACCESS, this table holds only the in-frame rearrangements with V and J called that TCRdb kept. Clones are partly lost; checked studies trace under half to an unresolved V gene and leave the rest unexplained. The sample table shows about 170,000 clones, and 70% to 90% are seen once. 2% to 3% of the sample is in the top ten clones. Source material: PBMCs. Every receptor here comes from a man between 25 and 39 years old in good health and CMV-seropositive.

The rearrangement links TRBV7-9 to TRBJ2-3; 8 positions match TRBD2. The CDR3 is 16 residues long. Losses at the gene ends were 5 bases for V and 2 bases for J; bases not matched to a gene: 9. Per germline, CDR1 SEHNR and CDR2 FQNEAQ (reference sequence). Here the CDR3 reads CASSPRTSTYTDTQYF. The CDR3 region has the DNA TGTGCCAGCAGCCCCCGGACTAGCACCTACACAGATACGCAGTATTTT.

The rearrangement links TRBV5-4 to TRBJ2-7; perhaps TRBD1 as D (5 bases). The CDR3 runs 12 residues. Trimming cost V 2 bases and J 5 bases, with 8 bases left between them. In germline, CDR1 is SGHNT, CDR2 YYREEE (reference sequence). Here the CDR3 reads CASSFGQNEQYV. As DNA, the CDR3 is TGTGCCAGCAGCTTCGGACAAAACGAGCAGTACGTC.

This sequence joins TRBV6-5 and TRBJ2-3, with a possible D match to TRBD2 (6 bases). CDR3 length equals 15 residues. CDR1 is MNHEY, CDR2 SVGAGI, per germline. With 0 bases removed from V and 3 bases from J, the gap between germline ends came to 10 bases. This CDR3 reads CASSYSSGGTDTQYF. CDR3 nucleotide sequence: TGTGCCAGCAGTTACTCGAGTGGGGGGACAGATACGCAGTATTTT.

The rearrangement uses TRBV14 and TRBJ2-7; TRBD2 matches at 12 bases. The germline V gene has CDR1 SGHDN and CDR2 FVKESK. J was trimmed by 1 base and V by 3 bases; bases with no gene match: 10. The CDR3 has 18 residues. The CDR3 nucleotides are TGTGCCAGCAGCCAGACCCCGGGGACTAGCGGGTCTTCCTACGAGCAGTACTTC. Its protein product is CASSQTPGTSGSSYEQYF.

This clone appeared a few times. The chain combines TRBV2 with TRBJ1-1; TRBD1 matches at 8 bases. Per germline, CDR1 SNHLY and CDR2 FYNNEI. The CDR3 sequence is 13 residues long. With 4 bases clipped from V and 4 bases from J, the junction kept 2 bases outside the gene matches. The CDR3 DNA is TGTGCCAGCAGTGTCCAGGGGGCCACTGAAGCTTTCTTT. It encodes CASSVQGATEAFF.

The J gene is TRBJ2-2, the V gene TRBV6-5; D is unresolved. The CDR3 runs to 12 residues. Germline V CDR1 and CDR2: MNHEY, SVGAGI. Trimming shortened V by 4 bases and J by 4 bases, and 4 bases separated the two germline ends. The CDR3 region has the DNA TGTGCCAGCAGTTTCGGCACCGGGGAGCTGTTTTTT. It specifies CASSFGTGELFF.

This sequence joins TRBV5-1 and TRBJ2-4; 12 bases agree with TRBD1. V trimming: 3 bases; J trimming: 6 bases; junction bases outside the gene matches: 4. Germline-derived CDR1 and CDR2 are SGHRS and YFSETQ. This CDR3 is built from 15 residues. CDR3 in amino acids: CASSSGTGGGNIQYF. The CDR3 coding sequence is TGCGCCAGCAGCTCGGGGACAGGGGGCGGAAACATTCAGTACTTC.

This chain joins TRBV5-4 and TRBJ2-3, with 10 bases lining up with TRBD2. The CDR3 spans 17 residues. V dropped 6 bases and J dropped 4; count of bases not matched to a gene: 14. Germline CDR1 and CDR2: SGHNT and YYREEE (reference sequence). The CDR3 DNA follows: TGTGCCAGCAAAACCCACCCAGCGGGAGGGCCAGCAGATACGCAGTATTTT. This sequence encodes CASKTHPAGGPADTQYF.